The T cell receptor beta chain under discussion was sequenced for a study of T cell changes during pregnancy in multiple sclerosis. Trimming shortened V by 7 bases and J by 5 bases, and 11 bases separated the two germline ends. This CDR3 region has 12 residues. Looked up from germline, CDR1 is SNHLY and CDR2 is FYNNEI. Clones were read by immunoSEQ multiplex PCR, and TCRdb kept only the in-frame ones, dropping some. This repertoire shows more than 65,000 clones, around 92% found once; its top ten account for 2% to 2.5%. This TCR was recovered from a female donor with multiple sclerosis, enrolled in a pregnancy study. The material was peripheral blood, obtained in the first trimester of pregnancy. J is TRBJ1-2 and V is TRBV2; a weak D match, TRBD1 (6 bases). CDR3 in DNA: TGTGCCAGCAAAGGCAGGGGTTATGGCTACACCTTC. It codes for CASKGRGYGYTF.